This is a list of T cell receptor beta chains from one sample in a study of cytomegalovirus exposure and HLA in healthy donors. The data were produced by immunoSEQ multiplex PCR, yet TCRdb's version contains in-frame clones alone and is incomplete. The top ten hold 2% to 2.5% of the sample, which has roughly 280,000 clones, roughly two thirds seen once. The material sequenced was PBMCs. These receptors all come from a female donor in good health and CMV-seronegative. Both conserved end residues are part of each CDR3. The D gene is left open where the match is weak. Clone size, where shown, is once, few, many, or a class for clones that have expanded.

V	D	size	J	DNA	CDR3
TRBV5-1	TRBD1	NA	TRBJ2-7	TGCGCCAGCAGCGCACCGCCGGGACAGAGCTACGAGCAGTACTTC	CASSAPPGQSYEQYF
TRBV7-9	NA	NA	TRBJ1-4	TGTGCCAGCAGTTCGGGGGGAGGACATGAAAAACTGTTTTTT	CASSSGGGHEKLFF
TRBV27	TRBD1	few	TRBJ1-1	TGTGCCAGCAGTTCTCGACAGGGCCCCGGGGCGGGCACTGAAGCTTTCTTT	CASSSRQGPGAGTEAFF
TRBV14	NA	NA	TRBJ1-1	TGTGCCAGCAGCCACCGAGCAGCTTTCTTT	CASSHRAAFF
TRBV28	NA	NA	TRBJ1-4	TGTGCCAGCAGCCTCAGGTGGGAAAAACTGTTTTTT	CASSLRWEKLFF
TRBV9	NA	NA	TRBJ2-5	TGTGCCAGCAGTCGGCAGGGGATGTCAGAAGAGACCCAGTACTTC	CASSRQGMSEETQYF
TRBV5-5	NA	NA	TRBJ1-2	TGTGCCAGCAGCTTAGGAGGGGAGGGCTACACCTTC	CASSLGGEGYTF
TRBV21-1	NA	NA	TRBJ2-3	TGTGCCAGCAGCCCACAGCTATCTAGCACAGATACGCAGTATTTT	CASSPQLSSTDTQYF
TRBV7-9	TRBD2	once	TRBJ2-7	TGTGCCACCGAGCTAGCGGGAGGTTCCCAGCAGTACTTC	CATELAGGSQQYF
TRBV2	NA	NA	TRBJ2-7	TGTGCCAGCAGTGAAGTTACGGTCTCATACGAGCAGTACTTC	CASSEVTVSYEQYF
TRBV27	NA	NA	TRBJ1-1	TGTGCCAGCAGTTTAACAAATACAGGCACTGAAGCTTTCTTT	CASSLTNTGTEAFF
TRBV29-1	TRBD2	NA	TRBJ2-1	TGCAGCGTTCGAACTAGCGGGAGAGATGAGCAGTTCTTC	CSVRTSGRDEQFF
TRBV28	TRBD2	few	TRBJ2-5	TGTGCCAGCAAAACCCCAGCGGGAGCGGGGGAGACCCAGTACTTC	CASKTPAGAGETQYF
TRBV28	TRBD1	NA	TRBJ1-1	TGTGCCAGCAGTTTTGGGGACAGGGTCACTGAAGCTTTCTTT	CASSFGDRVTEAFF
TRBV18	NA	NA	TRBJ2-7	TGTGCCAACTCACTCATACCCGGCCGAACGGAGTACGAGCAGTACTTC	CANSLIPGRTEYEQYF
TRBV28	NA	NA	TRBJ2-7	TGTGCCAGCAGGGACAGTATCTACGAGCAGTACTTC	CASRDSIYEQYF
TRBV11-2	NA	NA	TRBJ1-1	TGTGCCAGCTCTCAGGGGCGCGCTGAAGCTTTCTTT	CASSQGRAEAFF
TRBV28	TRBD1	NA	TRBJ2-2	TGTGCCGCCTACAGACAGGGTGCCGTGGGAACCGGGGAGCTGTTTTTT	CAAYRQGAVGTGELFF
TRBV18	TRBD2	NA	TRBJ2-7	TGTGCCAGCTCACCTTTCTCCGGGGGGAAGGGCTACGAGCAGTACTTC	CASSPFSGGKGYEQYF
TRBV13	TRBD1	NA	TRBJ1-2	TGTGCCAGCAGCTTGGACAGGGGGCTGGGCTACACCTTC	CASSLDRGLGYTF
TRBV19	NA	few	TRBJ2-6	TGTGCCAGTAGTATACCGAACAGGGCTGGGGCCAACGTCCTGACTTTC	CASSIPNRAGANVLTF
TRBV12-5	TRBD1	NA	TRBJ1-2	TGTGCTAGTGGTTTGGTACGTGGGACAGGGGGCGATGGCTACACCTTC	CASGLVRGTGGDGYTF
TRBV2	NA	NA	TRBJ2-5	TGTGCCAGCAGTGAAAATGGGAGGCAAGAGACCCAGTACTTC	CASSENGRQETQYF
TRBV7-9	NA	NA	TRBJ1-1	TGTTCCAGCAGCTTATCGGCAGGGGAGGGATCCGGTCTAGACTACGCTTTCTTT	CSSSLSAGEGSGLDYAFF
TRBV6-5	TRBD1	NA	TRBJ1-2	TGTGCCAGCAGACCTGGGACAGAAAAGGGCTACACCTTC	CASRPGTEKGYTF
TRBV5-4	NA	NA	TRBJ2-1	TGTGCCAGCAGCTTGGATCAGGGCGAGCAGTTCTTC	CASSLDQGEQFF
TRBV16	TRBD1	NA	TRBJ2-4	TGTGCCAGCAGCGCGCTAATACAGGGGTCCAAAAACATTCAGTACTTC	CASSALIQGSKNIQYF
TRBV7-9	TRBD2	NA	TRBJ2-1	TGTGCCAGCGGGCTAGCGGGTGGTGAGCAGTTCTTC	CASGLAGGEQFF
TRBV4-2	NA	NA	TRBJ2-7	TGTGCCAGCAGCCATTTCATCTTTCGCGGGATGATCTACGAGCAGTACTTC	CASSHFIFRGMIYEQYF
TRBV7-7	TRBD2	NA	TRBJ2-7	TGTGCTAGCAGCCGAACCGCGGGAGCGGGGGAGCAGTACTTC	CASSRTAGAGEQYF
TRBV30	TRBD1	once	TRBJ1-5	TGTGCCTGGAGTGCGGGACAGGAGAGGCCCCAGCATTTT	CAWSAGQERPQHF
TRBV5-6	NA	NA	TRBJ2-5	TGTGCCAGCAGCTTGCTTCGGAGGGAAGAGACCCAGTACTTC	CASSLLRREETQYF
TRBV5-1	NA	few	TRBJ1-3	TGCGCCAGCAGCTTGGACCGACAGGCTGGAAACACCATATATTTT	CASSLDRQAGNTIYF
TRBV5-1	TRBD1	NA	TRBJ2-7	TGCGCCAGCAGCTTGACAGGGGGCGGAGGGCAGTACTTC	CASSLTGGGGQYF
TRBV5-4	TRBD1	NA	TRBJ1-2	TGTGCCAGCAGCTTGTGGAAAGGATTAACAGGGGACGGCATCTATGGCTACACCTTC	CASSLWKGLTGDGIYGYTF
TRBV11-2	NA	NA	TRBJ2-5	TGTGCCAGCAGCTTAGGGAAAGTACAGGGACACTTCCAAGAGACCCAGTACTTC	CASSLGKVQGHFQETQYF
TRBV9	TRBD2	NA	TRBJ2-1	TGTGCCAGCAGCGTAGAGCCTAGCGGGAGTTCCTACAATGAGCAGTTCTTC	CASSVEPSGSSYNEQFF
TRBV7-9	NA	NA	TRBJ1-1	TGTGCCAGCAGCTTAGTGTCGTCGGCCGGGGCTTTCTTT	CASSLVSSAGAFF
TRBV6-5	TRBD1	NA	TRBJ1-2	TGTGCCAGCAGTTCCGGGACAGCCTTTAACTATGGCTACACCTTC	CASSSGTAFNYGYTF
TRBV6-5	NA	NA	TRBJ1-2	TGTGCCAGCAGTTCTCCGGTGCGGGGCGCCGACTATGGCTACACCTTC	CASSSPVRGADYGYTF
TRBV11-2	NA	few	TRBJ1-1	TGTGCCAGCAGCCTTACCGGGTACGAAGCTTTCTTT	CASSLTGYEAFF
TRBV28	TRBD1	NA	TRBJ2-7	TGTGCCAGCACCAGGGGACAGTTCTACGAGCAGTACTTC	CASTRGQFYEQYF
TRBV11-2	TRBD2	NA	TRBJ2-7	TGTGCCAGCAGCTTAAGGAACCCACTAGCGGGGTTCTACGAGCAGTACTTC	CASSLRNPLAGFYEQYF
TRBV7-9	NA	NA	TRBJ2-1	TGTGCCAGCAGCTTGTTTGAGGGAGGCTACAATGAGCAGTTCTTC	CASSLFEGGYNEQFF
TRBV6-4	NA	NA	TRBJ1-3	TGTGCCAGCAGTGACTCGGGGGGGCGCGGAAACACCATATATTTT	CASSDSGGRGNTIYF
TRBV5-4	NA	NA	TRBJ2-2	TGTGCCACCAACTTTAATACACAGGGAAACACCGGGGAGCTGTTTTTT	CATNFNTQGNTGELFF
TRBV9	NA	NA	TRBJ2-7	TGTGCCAGCAGCGAGGAGACGGGCGAGCAGTACTTC	CASSEETGEQYF
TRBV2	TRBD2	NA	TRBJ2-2	TGTGCCAGCAGTGTCCAAGCGGGAGGAACCGGGGAGCTGTTTTTT	CASSVQAGGTGELFF
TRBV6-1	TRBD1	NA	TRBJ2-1	TGTGCCAGCAGCGACAGGGGGGGGTACAATGAGCAGTTCTTC	CASSDRGGYNEQFF
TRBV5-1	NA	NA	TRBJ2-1	TGCGCCAGCAGCTTGGGTGGCGGAACCTACAATGAGCAGTTCTTC	CASSLGGGTYNEQFF
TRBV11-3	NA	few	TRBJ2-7	TGTGCCAGCAGCGGGACACATTTGCCCTACGAGCAGTACTTC	CASSGTHLPYEQYF
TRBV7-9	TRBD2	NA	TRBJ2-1	TGTGCCAGCAGCTTGGCGGGAGGCTATATCAATGAGCAGTTCTTC	CASSLAGGYINEQFF
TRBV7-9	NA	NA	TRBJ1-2	TGTGCCAGCAGCTTAGGAGCAGGTTTGCTCTATGGCTACACCTTC	CASSLGAGLLYGYTF
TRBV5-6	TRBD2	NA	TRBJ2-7	TGTGCCAGCAGCTGGGAGACTAGCGGGCGTTCCTACGAGCAGTACTTC	CASSWETSGRSYEQYF
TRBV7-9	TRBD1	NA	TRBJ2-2	TGTGCCAGCAGCCGAGACAGGGTGAGGGCCGGGGAGCTGTTTTTT	CASSRDRVRAGELFF
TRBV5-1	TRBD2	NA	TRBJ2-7	TGCGCCAGCAGCTCAGCGGGAACTCCCTACGAGCAGTACTTC	CASSSAGTPYEQYF
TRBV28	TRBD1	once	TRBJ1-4	TGTGCCAGCAGCCACGGACAGGGCGGGGAGAAACTGTTTTTT	CASSHGQGGEKLFF